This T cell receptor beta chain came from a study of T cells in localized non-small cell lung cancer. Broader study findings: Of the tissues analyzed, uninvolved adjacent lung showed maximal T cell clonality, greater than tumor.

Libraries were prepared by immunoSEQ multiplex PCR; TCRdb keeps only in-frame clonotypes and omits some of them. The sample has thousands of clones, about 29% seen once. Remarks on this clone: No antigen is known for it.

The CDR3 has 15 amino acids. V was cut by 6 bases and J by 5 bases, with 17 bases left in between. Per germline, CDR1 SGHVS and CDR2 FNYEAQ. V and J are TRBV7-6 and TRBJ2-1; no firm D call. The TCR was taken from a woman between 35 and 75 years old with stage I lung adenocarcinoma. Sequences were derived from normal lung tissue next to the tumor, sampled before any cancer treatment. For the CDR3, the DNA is TGTGCCAGCAGTCCCCCAGGCCTGAACAACAATGAGCAGTTCTTC. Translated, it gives CASSPPGLNNNEQFF.